This T cell receptor (beta chain) was retrieved from a study of shared clonotypes between healthy human individuals. About this clone: What it recognizes is unknown.

The CDR3 consists of 16 residues. Germline CDR1 reads LNHNV; CDR2 reads YYDKDF (reference sequence). V lost 5 bases and J 0 bases, leaving 17 bases between the germline ends. Sequencing was at deep level. Produced via immunoSEQ multiplex PCR; TCRdb's table is partial and in-frame only. The sample lists about 580,000 clones, nearly 98% occurring once. The study's findings and limits: Sharing across several donors was seen in roughly 5% of naive CD4 clonotypes.

The naive CD8 subset, CD45RO-negative cells positively selected for CCR7, excluded terminally differentiated effector memory CD45RA+ cells. Source material: naive CD8+ T cells sorted from blood. The origin of this receptor is a man aged 25 to 40 in good health. V usage is TRBV15 and J usage is TRBJ2-7; either TRBD1 or TRBD2 may fit D (5 bases each). CDR3 loop: CATSPVRARGSYEQYF. CDR3 nucleotide sequence: TGTGCCACCAGCCCAGTCAGGGCCCGGGGCTCCTACGAGCAGTACTTC.